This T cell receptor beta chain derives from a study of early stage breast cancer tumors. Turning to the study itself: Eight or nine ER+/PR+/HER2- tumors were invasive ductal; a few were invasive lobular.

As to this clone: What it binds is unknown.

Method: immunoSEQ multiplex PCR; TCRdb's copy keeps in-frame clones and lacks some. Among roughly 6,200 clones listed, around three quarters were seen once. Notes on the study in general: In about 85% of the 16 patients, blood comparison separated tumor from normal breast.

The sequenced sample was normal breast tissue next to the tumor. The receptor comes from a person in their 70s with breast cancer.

This CDR3 reads CASSLGGGSYTGELFF. Here the CDR3 DNA reads TGTGCCAGCAGCTTAGGGGGGGGGTCGTACACCGGGGAGCTGTTTTTT. J is TRBJ2-2 and V is TRBV11-3; TRBD2 aligns across 7 bases. The germline V gene has CDR1 SGHNT and CDR2 YENEEA. The CDR3 consists of 16 residues. J was trimmed by 3 bases and V by 1 base; bases with no gene match: 5.